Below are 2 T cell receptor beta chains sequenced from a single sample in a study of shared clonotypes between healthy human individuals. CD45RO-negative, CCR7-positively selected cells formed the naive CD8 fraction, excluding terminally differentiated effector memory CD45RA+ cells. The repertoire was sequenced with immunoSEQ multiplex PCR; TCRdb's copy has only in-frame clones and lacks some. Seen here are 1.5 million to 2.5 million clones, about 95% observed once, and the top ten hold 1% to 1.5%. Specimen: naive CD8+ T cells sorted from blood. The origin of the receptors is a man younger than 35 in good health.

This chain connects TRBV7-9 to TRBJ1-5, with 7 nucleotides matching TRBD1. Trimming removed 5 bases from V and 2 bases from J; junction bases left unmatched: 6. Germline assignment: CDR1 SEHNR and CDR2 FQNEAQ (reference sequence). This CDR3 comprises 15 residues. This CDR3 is CASSPTGVGNQPQHF. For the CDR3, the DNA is TGTGCCAGCAGCCCTACAGGGGTCGGCAATCAGCCCCAGCATTTT.

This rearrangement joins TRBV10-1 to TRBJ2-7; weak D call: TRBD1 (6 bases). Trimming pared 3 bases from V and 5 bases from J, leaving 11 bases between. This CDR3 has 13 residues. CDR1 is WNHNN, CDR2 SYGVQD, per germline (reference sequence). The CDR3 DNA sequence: TGCGCCAGCAGTGACCCGACAGGACACGAGCAGTACTTC. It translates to CASSDPTGHEQYF.